The 29 T cell receptor beta chains below were found in one sample sequenced in a study of monozygotic twins with inflammatory bowel disease (dated by TCRdb to about 2019). Receptors were amplified or captured by 5' RACE. Instrument on record: Illumina HiSeq 2500. TCRdb reprocessed the sequencing reads and holds a single record per CDR3 protein sequence, with no DNA. The table held for this sample gives fewer than 110,000 distinct CDR3 sequences. Together, the top ten hold 1.9% of the sample. The specimen sequenced was blood. The receptors were gathered from a human donor with ulcerative colitis or Crohn's disease, or a healthy co-twin of an affected twin (not recorded which).

The chain carries TRBV12-3 or TRBV12-4 and TRBJ2-7. The CDR3 loop spans 15 amino acids. The CDR3 is CASSRLAEWSYEQYF.

This chain links TRBV7-2 with TRBJ1-5; TCRdb indicates TRBD1, and absent DNA this call remains unverified. CDR1 and CDR2 (germline): SGHTA, FQGNSA. The CDR3 totals 17 residues. This CDR3 is CASSPQLLTGSNQPQHF. Filled out from reference TRBV7-2 and TRBJ1-5, the complete variable domain reads GAGVSQSPSNKVTEKGKDVELRCDPISGHTALYWYRQSLGQGLEFLIYFQGNSAPDKSGLPSDRFSAERTGGSVSTLTIQRTQQEDSAVYLCASSPQLLTGSNQPQHFGDGTRLSIL.

The chain recombines TRBV20-1 with TRBJ1-5; no DNA is available, so the TRBD1 call from TCRdb remains unchecked. The CDR3 is 15 amino acids. The germline V gene encodes CDR1 DFQATT and CDR2 SNEGSKA (reference sequence). The CDR3 spells CSASTGSVDNQPQHF.

The V and J genes are TRBV12-3 or TRBV12-4 and TRBJ2-6. The CDR3 totals 15 residues. The CDR3 protein is CASSLWGSGANVLTF.

The chain links TRBV11-2 to TRBJ2-2; the D call of TRBD2 rests on TCRdb alone, since no DNA is present to check it. Germline loops: CDR1 SGHAT, CDR2 FQNNGV. This CDR3 has 15 amino acids. CDR3 sequence: CASSRLTQNTGELFF.

The rearrangement joins TRBV11-1 to TRBJ2-3; absent DNA, TCRdb's TRBD1 call cannot be checked. This CDR3 contains 15 residues. CDR1 and CDR2 (germline): SGHAT, FQDESV (reference sequence). This chain's CDR3 is CASAHRDRATDTQYF.

The chain links TRBV2 to TRBJ2-2. The CDR3 consists of 16 residues. CDR1 and CDR2 from the germline V gene are SNHLY and FYNNEI. CDR3 sequence: CASSESASRNTGELFF.

This chain joins TRBV29-1 and TRBJ2-2. CDR1 is SQVTM, CDR2 ANQGSEA, per germline. The CDR3 is 13 amino acids. The CDR3 loop is CSVASGNTGELFF.

The chain employs TRBV20-1 and TRBJ2-1; as DNA is missing, the TRBD2 call by TCRdb cannot be tested. Germline V gene data show CDR1 as DFQATT and CDR2 as SNEGSKA (reference sequence). The CDR3 is 15 residues long. CDR3 sequence: CSASWGEAGYNEQFF.

The chain joins TRBV5-1 to TRBJ2-5; the D gene TCRdb calls, TRBD1, cannot be checked with no DNA. Germline V gene data show CDR1 as SGHRS and CDR2 as YFSETQ. The CDR3 has 13 amino acids. CDR3 sequence reads: CASSLFWDREKYF. The full variable domain, with the rest looked up from reference TRBV5-1 and TRBJ2-5, is KAGVTQTPRYLIKTRGQQVTLSCSPISGHRSVSWYQQTPGQGLQFLFEYFSETQRNKGNFPGRFSGRQFSNSRSEMNVSTLELGDSALYLCASSLFWDREKYFGPGTRLLVL.

The chain combines TRBV19 with TRBJ2-1; TCRdb's D call of TRBD2 is untestable without DNA. The CDR3 contains 17 residues. Per germline, CDR1 LNHDA and CDR2 SQIVND (reference sequence). The CDR3 protein is CASSIVGGLAGFNEQFF.

The chain links TRBV12-3 or TRBV12-4 to TRBJ2-6; the D call from TCRdb, TRBD2, cannot be confirmed without DNA. This CDR3 region has 19 residues. CDR3 protein: CASSSQRAGFYSGANVLTF.

The rearrangement uses TRBV10-3 and TRBJ2-1. This CDR3 is built from 12 residues. The germline V gene has CDR1 ENHRY and CDR2 SYGVKD. The CDR3 protein is CAISLSDNEQFF.

This rearrangement joins TRBV12-3 or TRBV12-4 to TRBJ2-1. The CDR3 has 15 amino acids. CDR3 sequence reads: CASSLTGPQSHEQFF.

The chain is built from TRBV29-1 and TRBJ2-7; TCRdb's D call, TRBD1, is unchecked because there is no DNA. This CDR3 is 14 amino acids long. Germline values: CDR1 SQVTM, CDR2 ANQGSEA. The CDR3 region is CSVYSGTTPYEQYF.

This rearrangement joins TRBV7-2 to TRBJ1-2. This CDR3 spans 15 amino acids. Germline V lookup: CDR1 SGHTA, CDR2 FQGNSA. CDR3: CATIANFGANYGYTF.

This rearrangement joins TRBV10-1 to TRBJ2-3. Germline CDR1 WNHNN, CDR2 SYGVQD (reference sequence). This CDR3 is 14 amino acids long. The CDR3 sequence is CASSESGSIGTQYF.

This chain connects TRBV5-1 to TRBJ1-2; TCRdb outputs TRBD1, but without DNA this stays unchecked. This CDR3 is 12 amino acids long. The V gene's germline CDR1 is SGHRS and CDR2 YFSETQ. The CDR3: CASSEDNLGYTF.

This chain links TRBV19 with TRBJ2-6; TCRdb reports TRBD1, a call that lacks DNA to check it against. This CDR3 has 16 residues. CDR1 is LNHDA, CDR2 SQIVND, per germline (reference sequence). The CDR3 sequence is CASSMGGQSGANVLTF.

V is TRBV2 and J is TRBJ1-1; TCRdb's D call, TRBD1, is unchecked because there is no DNA. The CDR3 runs to 16 residues. The germline gives CDR1 SNHLY, CDR2 FYNNEI. The CDR3 region is CASFPTGGQVYTEAFF.

The chain carries TRBV7-2 and TRBJ2-7. CDR1 SGHTA and CDR2 FQGNSA come from the germline V gene. The CDR3 contains 13 residues. CDR3 protein: CASSDRSGYEQYF.

This chain links TRBV5-4 with TRBJ2-4; TCRdb's D gene call, TRBD2, goes unchecked for lack of DNA. Per germline, CDR1 SGHNT and CDR2 YYREEE (reference sequence). The CDR3 runs 23 residues. CDR3 loop: CASSLDLVVWTSGTTLAKNIQYF.

J is TRBJ2-7 and V is TRBV10-3; TCRdb reports TRBD1, a call that lacks DNA to check it against. The CDR3 has 15 residues. Germline V gene data show CDR1 as ENHRY and CDR2 as SYGVKD. The CDR3 spells CAISTKAGQGYEQYF.

The J gene is TRBJ2-3, the V gene TRBV29-1; TCRdb selects TRBD2, and the lack of DNA leaves this call unchecked. Germline CDR1 SQVTM, CDR2 ANQGSEA. The CDR3 spans 14 residues. The chain's CDR3 is CSVFRRGGSDTQYF.

The chain uses TRBV4-3 and TRBJ2-3; TCRdb's assignment of TRBD1 cannot be checked, as there is no DNA. The CDR3 covers 16 residues. Germline lookup yields CDR1 LGHNA and CDR2 YSLEER. This CDR3 reads CASSQDPQGLTDTQYF.

The rearrangement links TRBV6-5 to TRBJ2-7. This CDR3 is built from 15 residues. Germline CDR1 and CDR2: MNHEY and SVGAGI. The chain's CDR3 is CASSYSAGRIFEQYF.

This chain uses TRBV5-1 with TRBJ2-5; the D gene TCRdb calls, TRBD2, cannot be checked with no DNA. The CDR3 length is 15 residues. Germline lookup yields CDR1 SGHRS and CDR2 YFSETQ. CDR3 in amino acids: CASRGLAGDQETQYF. The whole variable domain, filled in from reference TRBV5-1 and TRBJ2-5, reads KAGVTQTPRYLIKTRGQQVTLSCSPISGHRSVSWYQQTPGQGLQFLFEYFSETQRNKGNFPGRFSGRQFSNSRSEMNVSTLELGDSALYLCASRGLAGDQETQYFGPGTRLLVL.

This sequence joins TRBV3-1 and TRBJ2-1; lacking DNA, the TRBD2 call made by TCRdb goes unchecked. The length of the CDR3 is 17 residues. Germline CDR1 and CDR2: LGHDT and YNNKEL (reference sequence). CDR3 protein: CASSRRSILAGKNEQFF.

The V gene is TRBV13, the J gene TRBJ2-2; with no DNA, the TCRdb D assignment of TRBD2 cannot be verified. The germline V gene has CDR1 PRHDT and CDR2 FYEKMQ (reference sequence). There are 14 residues in the CDR3. The CDR3 here is CASRAGANTGELFF.